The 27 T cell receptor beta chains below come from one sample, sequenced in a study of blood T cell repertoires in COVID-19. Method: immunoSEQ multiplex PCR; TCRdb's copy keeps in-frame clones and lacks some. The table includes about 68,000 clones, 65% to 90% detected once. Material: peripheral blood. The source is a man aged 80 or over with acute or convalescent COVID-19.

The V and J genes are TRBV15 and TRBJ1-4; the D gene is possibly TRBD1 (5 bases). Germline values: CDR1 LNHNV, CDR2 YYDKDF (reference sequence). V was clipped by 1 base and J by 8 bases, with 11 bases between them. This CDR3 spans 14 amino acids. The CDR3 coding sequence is TGTGCCACCAGCAGAGGGAGGGGCAGGGAAAAACTGTTTTTT. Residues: CATSRGRGREKLFF.

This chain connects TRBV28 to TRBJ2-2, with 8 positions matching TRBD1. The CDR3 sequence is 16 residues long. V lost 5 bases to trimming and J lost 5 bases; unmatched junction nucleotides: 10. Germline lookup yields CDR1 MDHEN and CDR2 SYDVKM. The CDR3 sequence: CASSLIQGARTGELFF. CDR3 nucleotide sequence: TGTGCCAGCAGTCTGATCCAGGGGGCTCGGACCGGGGAGCTGTTTTTT.

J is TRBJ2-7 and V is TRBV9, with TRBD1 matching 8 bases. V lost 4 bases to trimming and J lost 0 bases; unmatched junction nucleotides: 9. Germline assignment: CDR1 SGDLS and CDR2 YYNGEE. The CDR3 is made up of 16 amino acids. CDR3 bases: TGTGCCAGCAGCCCACAGGGGGGAGCCAGCTCCTACGAGCAGTACTTC. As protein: CASSPQGGASSYEQYF.

CDR3 nucleotides: TGCGCCAGCAGCCAACGGGACAGGGGCCGCCACTCCTACAATGAGCAGTTCTTC. Residues: CASSQRDRGRHSYNEQFF. The chain couples TRBV4-1 to TRBJ2-1; 10 nucleotides line up with TRBD1. Germline V gene sequence: CDR1 MGHRA, CDR2 YSYEKL. The CDR3 contains 18 residues. V gave up 2 bases and J gave up 0 bases; unmatched junction bases: 7.

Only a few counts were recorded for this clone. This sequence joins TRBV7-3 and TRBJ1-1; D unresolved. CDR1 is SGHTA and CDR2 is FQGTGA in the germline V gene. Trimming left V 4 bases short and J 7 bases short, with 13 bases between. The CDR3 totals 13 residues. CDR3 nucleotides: TGTGCCAGCAGCTATTCGGGAGCCAGTGAAGCTTTCTTT. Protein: CASSYSGASEAFF.

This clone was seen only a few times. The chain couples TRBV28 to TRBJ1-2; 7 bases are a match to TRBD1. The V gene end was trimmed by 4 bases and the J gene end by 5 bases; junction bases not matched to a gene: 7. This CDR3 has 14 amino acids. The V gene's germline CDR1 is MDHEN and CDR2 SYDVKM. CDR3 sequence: CASSSPGQSYGYTF. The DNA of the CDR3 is TGTGCCAGCAGTTCACCGGGACAGAGTTATGGCTACACCTTC.

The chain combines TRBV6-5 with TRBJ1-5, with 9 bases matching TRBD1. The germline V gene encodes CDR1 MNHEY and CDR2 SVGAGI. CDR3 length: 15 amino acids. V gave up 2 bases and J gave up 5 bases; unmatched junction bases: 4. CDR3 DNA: TGTGCCAGCAGTTACGGGGGACAGGGCTATCAGCCCCAGCATTTT. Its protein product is CASSYGGQGYQPQHF.

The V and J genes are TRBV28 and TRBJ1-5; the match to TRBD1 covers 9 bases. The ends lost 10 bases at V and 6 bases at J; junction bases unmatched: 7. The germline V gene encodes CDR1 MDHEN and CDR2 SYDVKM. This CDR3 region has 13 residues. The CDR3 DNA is TGTGCCACCTCCGGGACAGGGACTCAGCCCCAGCATTTT. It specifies CATSGTGTQPQHF.

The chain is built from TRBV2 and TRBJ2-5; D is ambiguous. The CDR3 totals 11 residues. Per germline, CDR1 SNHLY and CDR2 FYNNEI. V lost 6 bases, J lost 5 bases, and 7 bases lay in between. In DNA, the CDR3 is TGTGCCAGCAGCCCGGTGGAGACCCAGTACTTC. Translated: CASSPVETQYF. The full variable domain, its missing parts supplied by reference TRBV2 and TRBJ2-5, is EPEVTQTPSHQVTQMGQEVILRCVPISNHLYFYWYRQILGQKVEFLVSFYNNEISEKSEIFDDQFSVERPDGSNFTLKIRSTKLEDSAMYFCASSPVETQYFGPGTRLLVL.

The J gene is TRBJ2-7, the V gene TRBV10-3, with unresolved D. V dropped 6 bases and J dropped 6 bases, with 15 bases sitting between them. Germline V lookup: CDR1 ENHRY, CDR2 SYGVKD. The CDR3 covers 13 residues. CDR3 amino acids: CAISPNLNGEQYF. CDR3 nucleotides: TGTGCCATCAGCCCCAACCTAAACGGCGAGCAGTACTTC.

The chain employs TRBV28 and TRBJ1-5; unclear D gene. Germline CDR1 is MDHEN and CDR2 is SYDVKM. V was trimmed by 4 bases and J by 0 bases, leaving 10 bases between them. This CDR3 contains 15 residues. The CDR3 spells CASSSWANSNQPQHF. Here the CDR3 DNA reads TGTGCCAGCAGTTCCTGGGCCAATAGCAATCAGCCCCAGCATTTT.

CDR3 nucleotide sequence: TGTGCCAGCAGCGGGGCGGGGTCGGAAAGAAAGGGTGGCTACACCTTC. Its protein product is CASSGAGSERKGGYTF. The chain has TRBV5-5 and TRBJ1-2, with a weak D call TRBD1 (5 bases). CDR3 length equals 16 residues. V lost 4 bases to trimming and J lost 7 bases, with 23 bases between them. Germline V gene data show CDR1 as SGHKS and CDR2 as YYEKEE (reference sequence). Supplemented by reference TRBV5-5 and TRBJ1-2, the full variable domain reads DAGVTQSPTHLIKTRGQQVTLRCSPISGHKSVSWYQQVLGQGPQFIFQYYEKEERGRGNFPDRFSARQFPNYSSELNVNALLLGDSALYLCASSGAGSERKGGYTFGSGTRLTVV.

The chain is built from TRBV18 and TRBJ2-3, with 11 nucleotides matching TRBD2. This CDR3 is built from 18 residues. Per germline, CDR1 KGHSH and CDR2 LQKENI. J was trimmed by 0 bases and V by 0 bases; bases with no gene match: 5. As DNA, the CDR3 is TGTGCCAGCTCACCACCGAATTTAGCGGGAGGGAGCACAGATACGCAGTATTTT. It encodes CASSPPNLAGGSTDTQYF.

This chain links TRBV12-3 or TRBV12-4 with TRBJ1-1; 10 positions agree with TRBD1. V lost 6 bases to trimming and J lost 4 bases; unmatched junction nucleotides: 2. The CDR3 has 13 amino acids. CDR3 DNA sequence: TGTGCCAGCAGGCGGACAGGGGGCACTGAAGCTTTCTTT. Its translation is CASRRTGGTEAFF.

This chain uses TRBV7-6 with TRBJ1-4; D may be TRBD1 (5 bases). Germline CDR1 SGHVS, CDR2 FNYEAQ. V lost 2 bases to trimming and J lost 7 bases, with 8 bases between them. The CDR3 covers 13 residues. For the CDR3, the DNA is TGTGCCAGCAGCTTAAGCCAGGGTGAAAAACTGTTTTTT. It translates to CASSLSQGEKLFF.

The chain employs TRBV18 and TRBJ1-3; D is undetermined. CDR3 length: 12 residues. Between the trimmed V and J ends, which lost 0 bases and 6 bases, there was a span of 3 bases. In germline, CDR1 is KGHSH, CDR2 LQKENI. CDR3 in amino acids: CASSPPANTIYF. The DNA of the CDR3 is TGTGCCAGCTCACCACCAGCAAACACCATATATTTT.

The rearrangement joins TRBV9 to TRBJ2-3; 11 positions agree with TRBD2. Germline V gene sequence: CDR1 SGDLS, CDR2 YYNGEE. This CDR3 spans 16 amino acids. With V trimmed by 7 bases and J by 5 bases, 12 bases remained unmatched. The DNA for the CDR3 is TGTGCCAGCGGACGTAGCGGGGGGGCCATTGGAGATACGCAGTATTTT. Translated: CASGRSGGAIGDTQYF.

CDR3 nucleotide sequence: TGTGCCACCAGTGTAGGGGGCGATGAAAAACTGTTTTTT. Translation gives CATSVGGDEKLFF. The chain links TRBV24-1 to TRBJ1-4; 7 bases map to TRBD1. V lost 5 bases and J lost 6; bases outside the gene matches: 2. Germline-derived CDR1 and CDR2 are KGHDR and SFDVKD. The CDR3 contains 13 residues.

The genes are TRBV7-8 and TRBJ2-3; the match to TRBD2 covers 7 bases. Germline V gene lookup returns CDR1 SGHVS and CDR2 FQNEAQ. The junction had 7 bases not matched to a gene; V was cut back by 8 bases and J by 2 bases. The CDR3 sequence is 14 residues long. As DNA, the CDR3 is TGTGCCAGCGGGCTAGCGGAACTCACAGATACGCAGTATTTT. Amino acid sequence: CASGLAELTDTQYF.

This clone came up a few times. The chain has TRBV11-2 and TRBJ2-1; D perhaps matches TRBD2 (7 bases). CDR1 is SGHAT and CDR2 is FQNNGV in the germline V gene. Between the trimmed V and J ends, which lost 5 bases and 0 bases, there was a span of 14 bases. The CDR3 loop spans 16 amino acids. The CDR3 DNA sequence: TGTGCCAGCAGCAACTCGGGGGGCCGCTCCTACAATGAGCAGTTCTTC. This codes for CASSNSGGRSYNEQFF.

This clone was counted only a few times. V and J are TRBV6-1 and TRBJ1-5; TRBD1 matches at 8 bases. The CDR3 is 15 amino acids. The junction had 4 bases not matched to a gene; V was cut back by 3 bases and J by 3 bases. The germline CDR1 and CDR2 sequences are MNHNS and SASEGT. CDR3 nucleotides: TGTGCCAGCAGTGAGACAGGGGTCTACAATCAGCCCCAGCATTTT. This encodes CASSETGVYNQPQHF.

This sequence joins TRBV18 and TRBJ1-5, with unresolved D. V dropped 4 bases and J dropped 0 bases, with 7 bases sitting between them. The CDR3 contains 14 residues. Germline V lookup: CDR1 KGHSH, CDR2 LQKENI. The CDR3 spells CASSLEGSNQPQHF. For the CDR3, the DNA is TGTGCCAGCTCACTGGAGGGTAGCAATCAGCCCCAGCATTTT.

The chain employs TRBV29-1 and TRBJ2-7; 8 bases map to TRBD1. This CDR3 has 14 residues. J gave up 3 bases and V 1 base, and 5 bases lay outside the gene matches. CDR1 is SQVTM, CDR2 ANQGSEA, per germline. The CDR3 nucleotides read TGCAGCGTTGAAGGGACAGGGATGGGCTACGAGCAGTACTTC. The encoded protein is CSVEGTGMGYEQYF.

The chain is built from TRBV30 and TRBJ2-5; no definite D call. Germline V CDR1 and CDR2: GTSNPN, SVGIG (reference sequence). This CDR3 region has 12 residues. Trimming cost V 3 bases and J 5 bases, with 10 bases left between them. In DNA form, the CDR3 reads TGTGCCTGGAGCGTCCAGCGCGAGACCCAGTACTTC. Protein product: CAWSVQRETQYF.

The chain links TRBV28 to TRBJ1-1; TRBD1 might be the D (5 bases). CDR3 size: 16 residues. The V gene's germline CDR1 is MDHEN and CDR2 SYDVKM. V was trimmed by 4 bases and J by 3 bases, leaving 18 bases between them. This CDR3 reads CASSSRQTLWDTEAFF. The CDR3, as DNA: TGTGCCAGCAGTTCCAGACAGACGCTGTGGGACACTGAAGCTTTCTTT.

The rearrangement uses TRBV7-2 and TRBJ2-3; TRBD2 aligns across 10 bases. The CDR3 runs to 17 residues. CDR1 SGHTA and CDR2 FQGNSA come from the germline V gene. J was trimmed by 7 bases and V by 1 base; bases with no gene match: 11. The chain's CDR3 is CASSLEGTAGGQNTQYF. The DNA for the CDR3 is TGTGCCAGCAGCTTAGAGGGCACAGCGGGGGGGCAAAATACGCAGTATTTT.

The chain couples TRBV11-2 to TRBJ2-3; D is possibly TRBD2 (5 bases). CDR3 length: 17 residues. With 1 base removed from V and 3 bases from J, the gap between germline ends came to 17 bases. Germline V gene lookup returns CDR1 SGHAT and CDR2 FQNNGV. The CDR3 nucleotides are TGTGCCAGCAGCTTAGGAAGAGGGAGTGTAGGGACAGATACGCAGTATTTT. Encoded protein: CASSLGRGSVGTDTQYF.